The next 3 T cell receptor beta chains were all read from a single sample in a study of T cell responses to AZD1222 COVID-19 vaccine. Only in-frame clones appear in the TCRdb table, and some are missing; sequencing was by immunoSEQ multiplex PCR. The sample shows some 150,000 clones, roughly 90% of them seen only once. The material sequenced was peripheral blood, taken on day 0 of AZD1222 vaccination. The source is an adult in good health.

The chain employs TRBV25-1 and TRBJ1-1; D is uncertain. The CDR3 totals 14 residues. CDR1 and CDR2 (germline): MGHDK, SYGVNS. Trimming removed 5 bases at V and 1 base at J, with 11 bases between. CDR3 amino acids: CASSLGSKNTEAFF. For the CDR3, the DNA is TGTGCCAGCAGTTTGGGGAGTAAGAACACTGAAGCTTTCTTT. Filled out from reference TRBV25-1 and TRBJ1-1, the complete variable domain reads EADIYQTPRYLVIGTGKKITLECSQTMGHDKMYWYQQDPGMELHLIHYSYGVNSTEKGDLSSESTVSRIRTEHFPLTLESARPSHTSQYLCASSLGSKNTEAFFGQGTRLTVV.

The chain uses TRBV30 and TRBJ1-1, with 8 nucleotides matching TRBD1. The germline V gene has CDR1 GTSNPN and CDR2 SVGIG (reference sequence). With 4 bases clipped from V and 0 bases from J, the junction kept 10 bases outside the gene matches. The CDR3 has 16 residues. In DNA form, the CDR3 reads TGTGCCTGGACTAAGGGACAGGCAACCATGAACACTGAAGCTTTCTTT. It yields the protein CAWTKGQATMNTEAFF.

The chain joins TRBV15 to TRBJ1-1; D is unresolved. CDR1 and CDR2 from the germline V gene are LNHNV and YYDKDF (reference sequence). V was shortened by 0 bases and J by 11 bases, with 13 bases between the two germline ends. The CDR3 loop spans 13 amino acids. The CDR3 is CATSRDGGLYAFF. CDR3 sequence (DNA): TGTGCCACCAGCAGAGATGGCGGCTTATATGCTTTCTTT.